The entry below describes one TCR beta chain. Its antigen is undetermined. Sequencing was performed with immunoSEQ multiplex PCR; in TCRdb, only in-frame clones are kept and a portion is missing. The data show tens of thousands of clones, under 85% seen once. These data come from a study of a mutant IDH1 vaccine in newly diagnosed glioma. Study-wide context: Treated patients comprised around 62% males and approximately 38% females, mean age around 40 years.

As for time point: baseline, week 1 (first vaccination visit). The treatment: pre-vaccination baseline after standard-of-care therapy. There are 13 residues in the CDR3. Trimming stripped 3 bases from V and 0 bases from J, with 6 bases between. Germline loops: CDR1 MNHEY, CDR2 SMNVEV (reference sequence). Regarding the study as a whole: Immune responses induced by vaccination arose in under 95% of the patients. Seemingly, top peripheral T cell clonotype changes bore no relation to pseudoprogression.

The V call is TRBV27, the J call TRBJ2-7; unclear D gene. This TCR was recovered from a man aged 35 to 55 with glioma. The sample consisted of PBMCs, taken from a glioma patient treated with radiotherapy, temozolomide or both. In DNA form, the CDR3 reads TGTGCCAGCAGTTTTATGAACTCCTACGAGCAGTACTTC. This translates into CASSFMNSYEQYF.